What follows are 8 T cell receptor beta chains derived from one specimen sequenced in a study of spatial heterogeneity in lung cancer. Sample time point: sample taken at primary tumor resection. These receptors' targets are unknown. TCRdb independently ran MiXCR on the 5' RACE reads; one entry per CDR3 protein. The sample has roughly 13,000 distinct CDR3 sequences, around 3.5% seen once. Study outcomes and limitations: Counts of expanded intratumoral alpha and beta TCRs tracked tumor mutation counts.

Sequencing was performed on lung tumor tissue, taken at surgery. The receptors derive from a male donor with early-stage non-small cell lung cancer.

At least ten counts were recorded for this clonotype. V is TRBV6-5 and J is TRBJ1-1; maybe TRBD1 (5 bases). The V gene lost 2 bases and the J gene lost 0 bases, with 13 bases spanning the gap. CDR1 and CDR2 (germline): MNHEY, SVGAGI. CDR3 length equals 16 residues. The CDR3 sequence is CASSYRSGELNTEAFF. The CDR3 bases are TGTGCCAGCAGTTACCGGTCGGGGGAGTTGAACACTGAAGCTTTCTTT.

CDR3 loop: CASSPGQETYNEQFF. CDR3 bases: TGTGCCAGCTCGCCTGGACAAGAGACCTACAATGAGCAGTTCTTC. The V and J genes are TRBV18 and TRBJ2-1, with D maybe TRBD1 (5 bases). Trimming removed 6 bases from V and 2 bases from J, with 14 bases in between. The CDR3 consists of 15 residues. Per the germline V gene, CDR1 is KGHSH and CDR2 is LQKENI.

This clonotype was found many times. The V and J genes are TRBV7-2 and TRBJ2-3, with 10 bases fitting TRBD2. J gave up 2 bases and V 6 bases, and 11 bases lay outside the gene matches. The CDR3 contains 17 residues. Germline assignment: CDR1 SGHTA and CDR2 FQGNSA. The CDR3 DNA follows: TGTGCCAGCAGGCCCCGCGGGACTAGCGACAACACAGATACGCAGTATTTT. The encoded protein is CASRPRGTSDNTDTQYF.

Ten or more counts support this clonotype. This sequence joins TRBV29-1 and TRBJ1-1; TRBD1 matches at 7 bases. The germline CDR1 and CDR2 sequences are SQVTM and ANQGSEA. This CDR3 contains 15 residues. J gave up 1 base and V 5 bases, and 10 bases lay outside the gene matches. The CDR3 region has the DNA TGCAGCGTTCGGTCAAGGGGGCGAGAGAACACTGAAGCTTTCTTT. Its translation is CSVRSRGRENTEAFF. The complete variable domain, with remaining parts taken from reference TRBV29-1 and TRBJ1-1, reads SAVISQKPSRDICQRGTSLTIQCQVDSQVTMMFWYRQQPGQSLTLIATANQGSEATYESGFVIDKFPISRPNLTFSTLTVSNMSPEDSSIYLCSVRSRGRENTEAFFGQGTRLTVV.

This clonotype was counted at least ten times. The gene calls are TRBV5-6 and TRBJ2-2, with 8 bases matching TRBD1. This CDR3 is 17 amino acids long. The germline V gene has CDR1 SGHDT and CDR2 YYEEEE. J gave up 1 base and V 3 bases, and 8 bases lay outside the gene matches. CDR3 coding DNA: TGTGCCAGCAGCTCACGCTCCGGGACAGGGAACACCGGGGAGCTGTTTTTT. This translates into CASSSRSGTGNTGELFF. The whole variable domain, filled in from reference TRBV5-6 and TRBJ2-2, reads DAGVTQSPTHLIKTRGQQVTLRCSPKSGHDTVSWYQQALGQGPQFIFQYYEEEERQRGNFPDRFSGHQFPNYSSELNVNALLLGDSALYLCASSSRSGTGNTGELFFGEGSRLTVL.

About this clonotype: Germline and junction disagree at one end, which may indicate a read error. V gene TRBV4-2 combines with J gene TRBJ1-2, with D possibly TRBD1 on 5 matching bases. Germline V gives CDR1 LGHNA, CDR2 YNFKEQ. This CDR3 is built from 13 residues. The DNA for the CDR3 is TGTGCCAGCAGCCCGGGCGGCTCAAGGGGAGAAATATTC. Amino acid sequence: CASSPGGSRGEIF.

The V gene is TRBV7-6, the J gene TRBJ2-5; possible D gene TRBD2, 6 bases. This CDR3 contains 15 residues. The germline V gene has CDR1 SGHVS and CDR2 FNYEAQ. Trimming took off 3 bases at V and 5 bases at J, with 16 bases between the two ends. CDR3: CASSLRFGGGETQYF. The CDR3 nucleotides are TGTGCCAGCAGCTTGAGGTTCGGTGGGGGGGAGACCCAGTACTTC.

This clonotype was picked up many times. The chain joins TRBV7-2 to TRBJ2-4; no firm D call. This CDR3 spans 16 amino acids. The V end lost 1 base, the J end lost 5 bases, and 15 bases lay between the germline ends. Germline V lookup: CDR1 SGHTA, CDR2 FQGNSA. Here the CDR3 reads CASSLVSGWSENIQYF. The DNA of the CDR3 is TGTGCCAGCAGCTTAGTGTCAGGTTGGTCGGAAAACATTCAGTACTTC.